This T cell receptor (beta chain) derives from a study of a mutant IDH1 vaccine in newly diagnosed glioma. Overall study context: Vaccination followed radiotherapy alone by 4-6 weeks, or accompanied temozolomide cycles. Regarding the study as a whole: Researchers report vaccine-induced immune responses in 80% to 95% of patients.

To note about this clone: Its target is not known.

Libraries were prepared by immunoSEQ multiplex PCR; TCRdb keeps only in-frame clonotypes and omits some of them. The table records roughly 50,000 clones, around 80% of them present only once. This CDR3 has 13 residues. Deletions cut 7 bases from V and 2 bases from J, with 9 bases between. Germline lookup yields CDR1 LNHDA and CDR2 SQIVND (reference sequence). As to time point: week 35, safety follow-up. Doses comprised 300 ug of mutant IDH1 20-mer peptide each, plus topical imiquimod. The gene calls are TRBV19 and TRBJ1-3; tentatively, D is TRBD1 (5 bases). Specimen: PBMCs, collected from a glioma patient whose treatment included an IDH1 peptide vaccine. This TCR came from a man aged 40-50 years with glioma. The CDR3 protein is CASNDRAGNTIYF. The CDR3 DNA is TGTGCCAGTAATGACAGAGCTGGAAACACCATATATTTT.